This T cell receptor beta chain came from a study of early T cells in non-severe SARS-CoV-2 infection. Across the study: Chains from this unsorted whole-blood bulk RNA could not be paired.

As part of library construction, unique molecular identifiers were attached to individual cDNA molecules. TCRdb reanalysed the 5' RACE reads using MiXCR and keeps one entry per CDR3 protein. The sample holds 79,000 or so distinct CDR3 sequences, about 13% seen once. The CDR3 length is 14 residues. Germline CDR1 LNHDA, CDR2 SQIVND (reference sequence). The V end was cut by 5 bases, the J end by 5 bases, with 13 bases between. The specimen was whole blood. The chain combines TRBV19 with TRBJ2-1, with D possibly being TRBD2 (5 bases). The TCR originated in an adult who was a healthcare worker with PCR-confirmed SARS-CoV-2 infection or an uninfected control (not recorded which). The DNA for the CDR3 is TGTGCCAGTAGTGACGACTATACCCACAATGAGCAGTTCTTC. It yields the protein CASSDDYTHNEQFF.